This T cell receptor beta chain originates from a study of CD8 T cells in ankylosing spondylitis. The study's findings and limits: Ankylosing spondylitis blood appeared to be characterized by a TCR beta motif of under ten highly homologous variants. Reports say disease-linked clones showed up significantly more in matched ankylosing spondylitis synovial fluid.

Each CDR3 protein gets one entry after TCRdb re-called the 5' RACE reads with MiXCR. The repertoire holds 200,000 to 250,000 distinct CDR3 sequences, with roughly 32% as singletons. About this clonotype: Its antigen remains unknown.

Germline V gives CDR1 DFQATT, CDR2 SNEGSKA (reference sequence). The CDR3 loop spans 13 amino acids. V was clipped by 0 bases and J by 4 bases, with 6 bases between them. Source material: blood, either unsorted or a sorted T cell fraction (not recorded which). J is TRBJ2-2 and V is TRBV20-1; D is uncertain. This sequence was found in a male donor with ankylosing spondylitis or in good health (not recorded which). The CDR3 sequence is CSAREDGTGELFF. The DNA for the CDR3 is TGCAGTGCTAGAGAGGACGGCACCGGGGAGCTGTTTTTT.